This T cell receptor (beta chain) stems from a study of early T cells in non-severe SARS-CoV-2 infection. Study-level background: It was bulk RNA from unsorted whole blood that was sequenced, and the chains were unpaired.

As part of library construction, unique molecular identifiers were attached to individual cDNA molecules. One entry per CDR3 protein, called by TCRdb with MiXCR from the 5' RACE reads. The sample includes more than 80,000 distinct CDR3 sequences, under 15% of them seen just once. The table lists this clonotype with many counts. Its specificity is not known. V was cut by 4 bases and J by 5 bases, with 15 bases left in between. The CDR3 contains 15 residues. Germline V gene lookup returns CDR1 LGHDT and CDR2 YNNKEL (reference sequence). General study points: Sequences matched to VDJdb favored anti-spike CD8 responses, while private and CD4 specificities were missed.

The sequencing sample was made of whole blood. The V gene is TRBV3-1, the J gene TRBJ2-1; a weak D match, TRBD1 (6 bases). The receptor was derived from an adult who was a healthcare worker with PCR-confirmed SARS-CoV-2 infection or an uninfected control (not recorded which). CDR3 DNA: TGTGCCAGCAGCCCACTTGGGGGCGGAGACAATGAGCAGTTCTTC. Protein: CASSPLGGGDNEQFF.